The 14 T cell receptor beta chains below were found in one sample sequenced in a study of shared clonotypes between healthy human individuals. Measured with immunoSEQ multiplex PCR; TCRdb has only the in-frame clones, and not every one. Of 1.5 million to 1.9 million clones listed, 98% are singletons. Sequenced sample: naive CD4+ T cells sorted from blood. Subset reported: CD45RA+ positively selected. All receptors come from a man aged 25-40 years in good health.

Note on this clone: In the same sample, other DNA sequences code for this CDR3. This sequence joins TRBV5-8 and TRBJ2-7; 11 positions agree with TRBD1. From germline, CDR1 is SGHTS and CDR2 YDEGEE. Losses at the gene ends were 0 bases for V and 2 bases for J; bases not matched to a gene: 1. This CDR3 region has 15 residues. The CDR3 DNA is TGTGCCAGCAGCTTGGAGGGACAGGGGGCCTACGAGCAGTACTTC. Translating it yields CASSLEGQGAYEQYF.

This chain joins TRBV5-1 and TRBJ2-5, with D perhaps matching TRBD1 (6 bases). Germline V gene data show CDR1 as SGHRS and CDR2 as YFSETQ. This CDR3 has 15 amino acids. V was pared by 6 bases and J by 3 bases, with 18 bases between. In DNA, the CDR3 is TGCGCCAGCACCTCGGACCCCAGGGGCAAAGAGACCCAGTACTTC. It codes for CASTSDPRGKETQYF.

The V call is TRBV5-1, the J call TRBJ2-1; 9 bases match TRBD2. This CDR3 region has 20 residues. Germline V gives CDR1 SGHRS, CDR2 YFSETQ. The J segment lost 9 bases and the V segment lost 0 bases, leaving 22 bases of the junction unmatched. This CDR3 is CASSLDYGDHFAGGPGEQFF. CDR3 bases: TGCGCCAGCAGCTTGGATTACGGGGATCACTTTGCGGGAGGGCCGGGTGAGCAGTTCTTC.

The genes are TRBV5-6 and TRBJ2-3; D may be TRBD2 (5 bases). Between the trimmed V and J ends, which lost 0 bases and 6 bases, there was a span of 14 bases. The CDR3 has 15 residues. CDR1 and CDR2 (germline): SGHDT, YYEEEE. This CDR3 is CASSLGPGFFDTQYF. DNA of the CDR3: TGTGCCAGCAGCTTGGGGCCGGGGTTCTTCGATACGCAGTATTTT.

The chain employs TRBV2 and TRBJ1-2; D is perhaps TRBD1 (5 bases). V gave up 7 bases and J gave up 4 bases, with 13 bases separating them. Germline loops: CDR1 SNHLY, CDR2 FYNNEI. CDR3 length equals 13 residues. The CDR3 here is CASTPGTIYGYTF. The CDR3 DNA follows: TGTGCCAGCACACCCGGGACGATCTATGGCTACACCTTC.

This chain uses TRBV18 with TRBJ2-1; D unclear. The CDR3 covers 14 residues. The germline V and J ends were trimmed by 4 bases and 5 bases, with 12 bases remaining between them. The germline CDR1 and CDR2 sequences are KGHSH and LQKENI. DNA for the CDR3: TGTGCCAGCTCACACTCCCAGGACGACAATGAGCAGTTCTTC. Protein product: CASSHSQDDNEQFF.

The chain joins TRBV19 to TRBJ2-2; D possibly corresponds to TRBD2 (5 bases). The germline V gene has CDR1 LNHDA and CDR2 SQIVND (reference sequence). This CDR3 is 15 amino acids long. V gave up 7 bases and J gave up 3 bases, with 15 bases separating them. CDR3 in DNA: TGTGCCAGTAAAGGCCTGGGTAGCGACACCGGGGAGCTGTTTTTT. This codes for CASKGLGSDTGELFF. Using reference TRBV19 and TRBJ2-2 for the parts outside the CDR3, the full variable domain is DGGITQSPKYLFRKEGQNVTLSCEQNLNHDAMYWYRQDPGQGLRLIYYSQIVNDFQKGDIAEGYSVSREKKESFPLTVTSAQKNPTAFYLCASKGLGSDTGELFFGEGSRLTVL.

The chain has TRBV19 and TRBJ2-5, with D unresolved. CDR1 and CDR2 from the germline V gene are LNHDA and SQIVND (reference sequence). CDR3 size: 13 residues. Trimming left V 6 bases short and J 7 bases short, with 15 bases between. As DNA, the CDR3 is TGTGCCAGTAGCCTGAGCCAGCAGGTGACCCAGTACTTC. The encoded protein is CASSLSQQVTQYF.

This chain joins TRBV5-6 and TRBJ2-3; D perhaps matches TRBD2 (5 bases). Trimming stripped 0 bases from V and 6 bases from J, with 17 bases between. The CDR3 loop spans 16 amino acids. CDR1 is SGHDT and CDR2 is YYEEEE in the germline V gene. This CDR3 is CASSLVPSSSLDTQYF. The CDR3 DNA follows: TGTGCCAGCAGCTTGGTGCCTAGCTCTTCTCTGGATACGCAGTATTTT.

The chain couples TRBV28 to TRBJ2-5; TRBD1 matches at 10 bases. The CDR3 has 14 amino acids. CDR1 MDHEN and CDR2 SYDVKM come from the germline V gene. V lost 6 bases to trimming and J lost 4 bases; unmatched junction nucleotides: 5. CDR3 in amino acids: CASRGQGTGETQYF. As DNA, the CDR3 is TGTGCCAGCAGGGGACAGGGGACGGGAGAGACCCAGTACTTC.

The genes are TRBV4-3 and TRBJ2-7, with 8 bases that match TRBD2. Unmatched junction bases numbered 11, after V lost 0 bases and J lost 7 bases. This CDR3 has 16 residues. Germline CDR1 and CDR2: LGHNA and YSLEER. CDR3 coding DNA: TGCGCCAGCAGCCAAGATCCTCCGGGACTAGGGTCTGAGCAGTACTTC. Translation: CASSQDPPGLGSEQYF.

The chain couples TRBV4-1 to TRBJ1-3; D might be TRBD1 (5 bases). Germline V gene lookup returns CDR1 MGHRA and CDR2 YSYEKL. CDR3 size: 16 residues. V lost 4 bases and J 5 bases, leaving 18 bases between the germline ends. The CDR3 protein is CASSLSQAGRRNTIYF. CDR3 sequence (DNA): TGCGCCAGCAGCCTCTCTCAAGCAGGGCGACGAAACACCATATATTTT.

The rearrangement links TRBV5-6 to TRBJ2-5; 7 bases agree with TRBD1. Trimming cost V 7 bases and J 3 bases; bases outside gene matches: 12. Germline V gene lookup returns CDR1 SGHDT and CDR2 YYEEEE. This CDR3 contains 15 residues. The CDR3: CASGPVDRTKETQYF. For the CDR3, the DNA is TGTGCCAGCGGTCCGGTGGACAGGACAAAAGAGACCCAGTACTTC.

This rearrangement joins TRBV5-6 to TRBJ2-7; 8 positions agree with TRBD2. Germline lookup yields CDR1 SGHDT and CDR2 YYEEEE. After removal of 0 bases from V and 3 bases from J, the junction contained 2 bases not matched to a gene. The CDR3 has 14 residues. Here the CDR3 DNA reads TGTGCCAGCAGCTTGGTTGGGACTAGCTACGAGCAGTACTTC. It is translated as CASSLVGTSYEQYF.